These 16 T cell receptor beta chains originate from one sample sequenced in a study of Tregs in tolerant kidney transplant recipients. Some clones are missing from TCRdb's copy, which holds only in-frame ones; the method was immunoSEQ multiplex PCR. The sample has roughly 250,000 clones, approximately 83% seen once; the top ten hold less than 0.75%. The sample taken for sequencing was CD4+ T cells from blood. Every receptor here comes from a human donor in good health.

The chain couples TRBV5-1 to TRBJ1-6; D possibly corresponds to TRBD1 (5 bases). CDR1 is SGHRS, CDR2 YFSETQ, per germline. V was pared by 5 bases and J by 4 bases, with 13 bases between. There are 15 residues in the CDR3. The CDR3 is CASRPTGGYNSPLHF. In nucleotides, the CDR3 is TGCGCCAGCAGGCCTACCGGGGGGTATAATTCACCCCTCCACTTT.

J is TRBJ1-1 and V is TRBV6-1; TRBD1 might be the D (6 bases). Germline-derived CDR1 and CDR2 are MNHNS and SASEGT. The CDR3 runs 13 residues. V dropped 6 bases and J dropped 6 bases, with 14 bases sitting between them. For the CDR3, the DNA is TGTGCCAGCAGCAACAGGGTTTGGCCTGAAGCTTTCTTT. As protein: CASSNRVWPEAFF.

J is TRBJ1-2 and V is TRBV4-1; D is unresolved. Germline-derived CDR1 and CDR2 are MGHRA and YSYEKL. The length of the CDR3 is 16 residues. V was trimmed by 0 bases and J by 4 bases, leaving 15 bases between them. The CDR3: CASSQESLGPRYGYTF. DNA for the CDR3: TGCGCCAGCAGCCAAGAAAGCCTTGGTCCCCGCTATGGCTACACCTTC.

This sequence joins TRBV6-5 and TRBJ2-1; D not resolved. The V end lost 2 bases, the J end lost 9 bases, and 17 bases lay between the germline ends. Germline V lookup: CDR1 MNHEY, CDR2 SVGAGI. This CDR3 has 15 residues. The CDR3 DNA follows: TGTGCCAGCAGTTACGGGCTGGCCTATTTGAGTGAGCAGTTCTTC. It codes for CASSYGLAYLSEQFF.

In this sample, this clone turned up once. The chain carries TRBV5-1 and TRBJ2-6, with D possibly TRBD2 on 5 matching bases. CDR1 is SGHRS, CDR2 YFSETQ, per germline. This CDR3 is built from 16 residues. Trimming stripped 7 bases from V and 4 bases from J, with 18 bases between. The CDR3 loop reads CASGKEGVRGANVLTF. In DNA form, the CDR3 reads TGCGCCAGCGGAAAAGAGGGCGTGAGAGGGGCCAACGTCCTGACTTTC.

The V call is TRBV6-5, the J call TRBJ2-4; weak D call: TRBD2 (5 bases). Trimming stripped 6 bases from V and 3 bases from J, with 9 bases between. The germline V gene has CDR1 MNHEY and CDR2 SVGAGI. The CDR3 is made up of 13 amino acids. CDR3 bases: TGTGCCAGCAGCACAGAGGGCAAAAACATTCAGTACTTC. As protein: CASSTEGKNIQYF.

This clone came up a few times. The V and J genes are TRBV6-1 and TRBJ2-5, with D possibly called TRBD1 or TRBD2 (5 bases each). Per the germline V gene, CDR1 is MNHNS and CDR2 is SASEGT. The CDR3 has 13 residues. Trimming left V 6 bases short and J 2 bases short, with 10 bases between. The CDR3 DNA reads TGTGCCAGCAGGGGACCGGCACAAGAGACCCAGTACTTC. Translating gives CASRGPAQETQYF.

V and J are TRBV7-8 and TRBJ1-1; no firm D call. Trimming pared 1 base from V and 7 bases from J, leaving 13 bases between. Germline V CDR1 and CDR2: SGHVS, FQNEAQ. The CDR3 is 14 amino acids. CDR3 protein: CASSLGQRVNEAFF. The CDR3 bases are TGTGCCAGCAGCTTAGGGCAGCGAGTCAATGAAGCTTTCTTT. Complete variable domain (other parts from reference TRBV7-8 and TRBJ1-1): GAGVSQSPRYKVAKRGQDVALRCDPISGHVSLFWYQQALGQGPEFLTYFQNEAQLDKSGLPSDRFFAERPEGSVSTLKIQRTQQEDSAVYLCASSLGQRVNEAFFGQGTRLTVV.

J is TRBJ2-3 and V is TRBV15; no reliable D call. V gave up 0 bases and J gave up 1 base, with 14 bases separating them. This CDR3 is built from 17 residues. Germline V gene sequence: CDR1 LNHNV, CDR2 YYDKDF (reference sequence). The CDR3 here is CATSRDKTIAGTDTQYF. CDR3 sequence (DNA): TGTGCCACCAGCAGAGATAAAACTATTGCGGGCACAGATACGCAGTATTTT.

This chain's CDR3 is CSVEEGLAESTDTQYF. The CDR3 DNA follows: TGCAGCGTTGAAGAGGGACTAGCGGAAAGCACAGATACGCAGTATTTT. The chain recombines TRBV29-1 with TRBJ2-3, with TRBD2 matching over 11 bases. This CDR3 has 16 residues. The V segment lost 0 bases and the J segment 0 bases; nucleotides outside the gene matches: 2. From germline, CDR1 is SQVTM and CDR2 ANQGSEA.

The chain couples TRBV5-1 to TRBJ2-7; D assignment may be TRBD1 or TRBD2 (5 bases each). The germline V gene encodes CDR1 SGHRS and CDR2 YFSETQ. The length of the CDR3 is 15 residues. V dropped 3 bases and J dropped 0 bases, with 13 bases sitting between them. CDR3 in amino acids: CASSWGTASSYEQYF. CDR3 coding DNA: TGCGCCAGCAGCTGGGGGACCGCAAGCTCCTACGAGCAGTACTTC.

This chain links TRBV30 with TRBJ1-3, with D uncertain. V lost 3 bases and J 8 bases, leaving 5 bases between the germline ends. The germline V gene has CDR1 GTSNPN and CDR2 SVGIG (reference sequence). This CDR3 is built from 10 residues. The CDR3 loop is CAWSDYTIYF. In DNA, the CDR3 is TGTGCCTGGAGCGATTACACCATATATTTT.

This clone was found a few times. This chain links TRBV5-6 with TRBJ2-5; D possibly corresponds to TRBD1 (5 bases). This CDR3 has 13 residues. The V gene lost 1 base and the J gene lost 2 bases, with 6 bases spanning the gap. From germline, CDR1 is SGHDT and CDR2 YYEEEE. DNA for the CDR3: TGTGCCAGCAGCTTGAGGGGACAAGAGACCCAGTACTTC. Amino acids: CASSLRGQETQYF.

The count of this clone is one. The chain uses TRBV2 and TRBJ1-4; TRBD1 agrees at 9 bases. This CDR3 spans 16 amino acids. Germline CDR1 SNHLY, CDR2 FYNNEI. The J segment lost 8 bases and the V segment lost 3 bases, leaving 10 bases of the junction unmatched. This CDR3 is CASSESTGGSGEKLFF. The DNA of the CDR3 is TGTGCCAGCAGTGAGTCCACAGGGGGCTCAGGAGAAAAACTGTTTTTT.

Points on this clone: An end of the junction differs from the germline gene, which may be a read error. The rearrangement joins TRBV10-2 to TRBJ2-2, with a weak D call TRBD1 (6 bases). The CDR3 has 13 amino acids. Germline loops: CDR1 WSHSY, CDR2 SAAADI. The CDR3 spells CANSVGQTGELFF. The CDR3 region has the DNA TGCGCCAACAGTGTTGGACAGACCGGGGAGCTGTTTTTT.

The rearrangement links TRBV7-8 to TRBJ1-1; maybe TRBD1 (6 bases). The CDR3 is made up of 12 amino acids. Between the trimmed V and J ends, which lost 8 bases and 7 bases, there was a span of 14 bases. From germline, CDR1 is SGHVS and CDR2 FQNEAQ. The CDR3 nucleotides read TGTGCCAGCGGACAGTCAAATAGTGAAGCTTTCTTT. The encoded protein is CASGQSNSEAFF.